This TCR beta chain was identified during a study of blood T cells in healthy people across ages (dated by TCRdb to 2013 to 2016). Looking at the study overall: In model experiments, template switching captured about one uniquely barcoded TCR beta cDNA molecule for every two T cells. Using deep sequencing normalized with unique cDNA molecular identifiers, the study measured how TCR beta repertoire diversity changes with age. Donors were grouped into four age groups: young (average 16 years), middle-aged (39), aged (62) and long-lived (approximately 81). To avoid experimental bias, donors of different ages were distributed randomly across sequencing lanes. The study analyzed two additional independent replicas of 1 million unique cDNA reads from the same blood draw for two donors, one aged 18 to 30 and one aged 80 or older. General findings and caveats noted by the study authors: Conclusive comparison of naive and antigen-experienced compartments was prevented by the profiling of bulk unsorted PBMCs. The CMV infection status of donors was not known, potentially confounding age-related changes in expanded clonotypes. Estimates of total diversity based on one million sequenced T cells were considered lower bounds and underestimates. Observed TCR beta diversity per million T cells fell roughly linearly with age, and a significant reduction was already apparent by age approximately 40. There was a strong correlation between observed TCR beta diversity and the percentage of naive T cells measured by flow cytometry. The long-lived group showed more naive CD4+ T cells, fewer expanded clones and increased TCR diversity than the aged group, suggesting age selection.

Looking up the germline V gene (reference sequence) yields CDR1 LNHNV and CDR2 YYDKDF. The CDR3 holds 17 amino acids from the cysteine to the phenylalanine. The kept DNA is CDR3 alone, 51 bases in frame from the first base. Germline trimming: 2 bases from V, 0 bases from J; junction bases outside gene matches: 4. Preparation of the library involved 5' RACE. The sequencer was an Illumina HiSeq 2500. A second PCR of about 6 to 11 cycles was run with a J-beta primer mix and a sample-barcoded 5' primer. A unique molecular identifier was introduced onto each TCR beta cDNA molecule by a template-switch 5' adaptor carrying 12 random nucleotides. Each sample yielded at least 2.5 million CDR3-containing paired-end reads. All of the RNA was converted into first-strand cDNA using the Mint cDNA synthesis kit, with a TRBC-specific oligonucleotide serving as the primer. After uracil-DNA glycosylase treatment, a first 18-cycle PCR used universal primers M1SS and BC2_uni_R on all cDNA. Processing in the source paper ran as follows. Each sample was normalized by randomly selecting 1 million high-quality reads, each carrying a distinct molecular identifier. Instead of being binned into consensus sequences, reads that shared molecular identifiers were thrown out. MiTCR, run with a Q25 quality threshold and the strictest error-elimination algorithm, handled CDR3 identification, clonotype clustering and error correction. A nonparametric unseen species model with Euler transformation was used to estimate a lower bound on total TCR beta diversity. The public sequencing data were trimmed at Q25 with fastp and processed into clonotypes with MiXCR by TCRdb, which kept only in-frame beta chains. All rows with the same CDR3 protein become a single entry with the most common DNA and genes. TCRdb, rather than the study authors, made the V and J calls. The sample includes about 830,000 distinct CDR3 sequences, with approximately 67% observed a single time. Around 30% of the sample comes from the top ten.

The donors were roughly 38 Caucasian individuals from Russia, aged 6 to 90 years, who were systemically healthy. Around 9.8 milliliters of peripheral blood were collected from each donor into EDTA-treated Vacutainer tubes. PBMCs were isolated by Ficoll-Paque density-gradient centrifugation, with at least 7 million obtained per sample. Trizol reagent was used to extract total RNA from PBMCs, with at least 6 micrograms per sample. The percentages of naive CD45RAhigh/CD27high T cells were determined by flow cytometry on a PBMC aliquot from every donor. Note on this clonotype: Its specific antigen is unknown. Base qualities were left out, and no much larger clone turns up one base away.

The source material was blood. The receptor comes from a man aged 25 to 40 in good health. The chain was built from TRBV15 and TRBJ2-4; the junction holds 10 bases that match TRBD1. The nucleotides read TGTGCCACCAGCAGACCCGGACAGGGGGGAGCCAAAAACATTCAGTACTTC. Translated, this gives CATSRPGQGGAKNIQYF.